One sample yielded the 14 T cell receptor beta chains listed below, sequenced in a study of T cell repertoires in cytomegalovirus infection. TCRdb reprocessed the reads via MiXCR and lists one record per CDR3 protein. The table lists 300,000 or so distinct CDR3 sequences, about a quarter of them singletons. The sample comprised PBMCs. The origin of the receptors is a human donor in good health (CMV status not recorded). Some clones in this sample may be carry-over from other donors' samples.

This clonotype was picked up many times. The chain joins TRBV7-2 to TRBJ1-2; D is unclear. V was pared by 5 bases and J by 8 bases, with 12 bases between. The CDR3 contains 12 residues. The V gene's germline CDR1 is SGHTA and CDR2 FQGNSA. The DNA for the CDR3 is TGTGCCAGCAGCCCCCTCGCAAGCGGCTACACCTTC. Translation: CASSPLASGYTF.

Only a few counts were recorded for this clonotype. One junction end does not reproduce the germline sequence, and a read error may be involved. The V gene is TRBV6-5, the J gene TRBJ1-5; 9 nucleotides align to TRBD1. This CDR3 is built from 14 residues. Germline CDR1 reads MNHEY; CDR2 reads SVGAGI. CDR3 DNA sequence: TGTGTCAGCAGTAAGACAGGGGGTAGTCAGCCCCAGCATTTT. Its translation is CVSSKTGGSQPQHF.

The gene calls are TRBV28 and TRBJ1-5, with D possibly being TRBD1 (5 bases). This CDR3 is built from 16 residues. CDR1 and CDR2 from the germline V gene are MDHEN and SYDVKM. Trimming removed 5 bases at V and 0 bases at J, with 14 bases between. In DNA form, the CDR3 reads TGTGCCAGCAGTCCTCCAGGGAGGCGTAGCAATCAGCCCCAGCATTTT. Its translation is CASSPPGRRSNQPQHF.

The J gene is TRBJ2-5, the V gene TRBV2, with D unresolved. The germline V and J ends were trimmed by 6 bases and 1 base, with 18 bases remaining between them. Germline V lookup: CDR1 SNHLY, CDR2 FYNNEI. The CDR3 contains 16 residues. The CDR3 is CASRRQPFPIQETQYF. The CDR3 DNA is TGTGCCAGCAGAAGACAACCATTCCCAATCCAAGAGACCCAGTACTTC.

This clonotype was counted ten times or more. The gene calls are TRBV5-6 and TRBJ1-2, with D maybe TRBD1 (6 bases). The V end was cut by 0 bases, the J end by 1 base, with 10 bases between. The CDR3 has 15 amino acids. CDR1 and CDR2 from the germline V gene are SGHDT and YYEEEE. In DNA form, the CDR3 reads TGTGCCAGCAGCTTGGGCAGGGGCAATAACTATGGCTACACCTTC. Translated, it gives CASSLGRGNNYGYTF.

This clonotype has a single count. The V and J genes are TRBV20-1 and TRBJ1-6; no definite D call. Germline V gives CDR1 DFQATT, CDR2 SNEGSKA (reference sequence). V was shortened by 0 bases and J by 7 bases, with 10 bases between the two germline ends. The CDR3 is 14 amino acids. The CDR3 loop reads CSARDTGGNSPLHF. The CDR3 DNA follows: TGCAGTGCTAGAGATACGGGCGGAAATTCACCCCTCCACTTT.

This chain uses TRBV25-1 with TRBJ2-1, with D hard to call. CDR1 is MGHDK and CDR2 is SYGVNS in the germline V gene. V was pared by 0 bases and J by 7 bases, with 4 bases between. The CDR3 has 12 residues. In DNA form, the CDR3 reads TGTGCCAGCAGTGAATACGGGAATGAGCAGTTCTTC. Protein product: CASSEYGNEQFF.

This clonotype has ten or more counts. The rearrangement links TRBV7-2 to TRBJ1-3; D ambiguous. V was pared by 6 bases and J by 1 base, with 13 bases between. Germline-derived CDR1 and CDR2 are SGHTA and FQGNSA. This CDR3 has 15 residues. CDR3 loop: CASSLSVLSGNTIYF. For the CDR3, the DNA is TGTGCCAGCAGTCTAAGTGTATTGTCTGGAAACACCATATATTTT. The variable domain in full, completed from reference TRBV7-2 and TRBJ1-3, reads GAGVSQSPSNKVTEKGKDVELRCDPISGHTALYWYRQSLGQGLEFLIYFQGNSAPDKSGLPSDRFSAERTGGSVSTLTIQRTQQEDSAVYLCASSLSVLSGNTIYFGEGSWLTVV.

This clonotype was recorded many times. This rearrangement joins TRBV7-2 to TRBJ2-1, with unresolved D. The CDR3 extends over 13 amino acids. Germline V gives CDR1 SGHTA, CDR2 FQGNSA. V was trimmed by 1 base and J by 12 bases, leaving 13 bases between them. The CDR3, as DNA: TGTGCCAGCAGCTTAGAGAGGCAGTCCCCGCAGTTCTTC. It is translated as CASSLERQSPQFF.

The gene calls are TRBV6-5 and TRBJ1-1; D is unresolved. CDR3 size: 14 residues. Germline CDR1 and CDR2: MNHEY and SVGAGI. V was pared by 8 bases and J by 6 bases, with 19 bases between. The CDR3 sequence: CASLPEWGSAEAFF. DNA of the CDR3: TGTGCCAGCTTACCAGAGTGGGGAAGCGCTGAAGCTTTCTTT.

This chain connects TRBV28 to TRBJ2-7, with D perhaps TRBD1 (5 bases). This CDR3 is built from 11 residues. V shed 7 bases and J shed 5 bases, with 9 bases lying between them. Germline CDR1 MDHEN, CDR2 SYDVKM. CDR3 loop: CASTGRDEQYF. CDR3 nucleotide sequence: TGTGCCAGCACAGGCAGGGACGAGCAGTACTTC.

This clonotype was seen a few times. The chain couples TRBV28 to TRBJ2-3, with D perhaps TRBD1 or TRBD2 (5 bases each). V was clipped by 2 bases and J by 2 bases, with 11 bases between them. The CDR3 sequence is 15 residues long. Germline V gene sequence: CDR1 MDHEN, CDR2 SYDVKM. Here the CDR3 DNA reads TGTGCCAGCAGTTTAAGGGACGGATTCACAGATACGCAGTATTTT. Amino acid sequence: CASSLRDGFTDTQYF.

This clonotype has at least ten counts. The chain combines TRBV7-2 with TRBJ2-1; TRBD2 matches 9 bases. CDR1 is SGHTA, CDR2 FQGNSA, per germline. This CDR3 has 13 residues. V shed 8 bases and J 4 bases; nucleotides not matched to a gene: 3. The CDR3: CASGLAGYNEQFF. CDR3 in DNA: TGTGCCAGCGGTCTAGCGGGATACAATGAGCAGTTCTTC.

Many counts were recorded for this clonotype. DNA of the CDR3: TGTGCCAGCCGAAACCTTAGGGGGCTTTTCGTCGAGCAGTACTTC. Its protein is CASRNLRGLFVEQYF. This sequence joins TRBV11-2 and TRBJ2-7, with 7 bases fitting TRBD1. CDR3 length: 15 amino acids. V lost 8 bases, J lost 6 bases, and 16 bases stayed unmatched. CDR1 is SGHAT and CDR2 is FQNNGV in the germline V gene.